These 32 T cell receptor beta chains share one sample of origin, sequenced in a study of blood T cells in healthy people across ages. A second roughly 7 to 11 cycle PCR used barcoded and J-beta primers. MiXCR was run by TCRdb on the 5' RACE reads, yielding one entry per CDR3 protein. The sample carries around 1,000,000 distinct CDR3 sequences, under 30% recorded once. This sample was also put to use in a study of T cells of mothers and their children.

Sequenced material: blood. These receptors were taken from a girl aged 2-9 years in good health.

This sequence joins TRBV29-1 and TRBJ2-5, with 14 bases identical to TRBD2. The better agreement between TRBJ2-1 and the DNA end casts doubt on the J call. The V gene's germline CDR1 is SQVTM and CDR2 ANQGSEA. The CDR3 runs 16 residues. The CDR3 protein is CSVVYPGTSGGIEQFF. Here the CDR3 DNA reads TGCAGCGTTGTTTACCCCGGGACTAGCGGGGGAATTGAGCAGTTCTTC.

The chain is built from TRBV7-9 and TRBJ2-7, with TRBD1 as a possible D gene (6 bases). This CDR3 is built from 14 residues. The V end lost 4 bases, the J end lost 7 bases, and 17 bases lay between the germline ends. CDR1 and CDR2 from the germline V gene are SEHNR and FQNEAQ (reference sequence). The CDR3 region has the DNA TGTGCCAGCAGCTCCCGGGACACCTTAGGGGAGCAGTACTTC. Amino acid sequence: CASSSRDTLGEQYF.

This clonotype was observed a few times. The chain joins TRBV6-1 to TRBJ1-5, with D unclear. V was clipped by 2 bases and J by 1 base, with 9 bases between them. The CDR3 is 15 residues long. In germline, CDR1 is MNHNS, CDR2 SASEGT. The CDR3 region is CASSEWVTSNQPQHF. The CDR3 bases are TGTGCCAGCAGTGAATGGGTGACCAGCAATCAGCCCCAGCATTTT.

This clonotype was picked up a small number of times. The chain joins TRBV7-6 to TRBJ1-3; 10 positions agree with TRBD1. The V gene's germline CDR1 is SGHVS and CDR2 FNYEAQ. With V trimmed by 11 bases and J by 4 bases, 8 bases remained unmatched. The CDR3 consists of 14 residues. The CDR3 DNA follows: TGTGCCGTAACGGGACAGGGGAGCGGAAACACCATATATTTT. This translates into CAVTGQGSGNTIYF.

The chain employs TRBV29-1 and TRBJ2-5; possible D gene TRBD1, 6 bases. Near its end, the DNA agrees better with TRBJ2-1, so the J call may be wrong. The germline CDR1 and CDR2 sequences are SQVTM and ANQGSEA. This CDR3 is built from 16 residues. In DNA form, the CDR3 reads TGCAGCGTGCCCTCGAGGGGGAGATTAAGGGGCAATGAGCAGTTCTTC. Translated, it gives CSVPSRGRLRGNEQFF.

This clonotype was found a few times. This chain joins TRBV28 and TRBJ2-7; TRBD1 matches 7 bases. J gave up 5 bases and V 5 bases, and 18 bases lay outside the gene matches. CDR3 length: 17 amino acids. CDR1 is MDHEN and CDR2 is SYDVKM in the germline V gene. CDR3 protein: CASSLDRSIRSINEQYF. In DNA, the CDR3 is TGTGCCAGCAGTCTGGACAGGTCAATTCGGAGTATCAACGAGCAGTACTTC.

V usage is TRBV28 and J usage is TRBJ2-1; unclear D gene. The end of the DNA is better explained by TRBJ2-7, so the J call may be wrong. CDR1 and CDR2 (germline): MDHEN, SYDVKM. The CDR3 sequence is 16 residues long. CDR3 in DNA: TGTGCCAGCAGTGGCGTACCGCCAACTTTTAGCTACGAGCAGTACTTC. The encoded protein is CASSGVPPTFSYEQYF.

The V and J genes are TRBV4-3 and TRBJ1-1; D possibly corresponds to TRBD1 (5 bases). CDR3 length: 18 amino acids. V lost 0 bases and J lost 6, with 23 bases in between. Per germline, CDR1 LGHNA and CDR2 YSLEER. CDR3 region: CASSQEVTLIRGGPEAFF. CDR3 bases: TGCGCCAGCAGCCAAGAAGTAACTTTGATTAGGGGTGGTCCTGAAGCTTTCTTT.

The chain has TRBV12-3 or TRBV12-4 and TRBJ2-2; D is ambiguous. The ends were cut back, 3 bases at V and 4 bases at J, with 12 bases in the middle. The CDR3 is 15 residues long. CDR3 nucleotides: TGTGCCAGCAGTTTCGTAGGTAGCTTCACCGGGGAGCTGTTTTTT. It encodes CASSFVGSFTGELFF.

V is TRBV20-1 and J is TRBJ2-3; 9 positions match TRBD2. The CDR3 has 17 residues. Unmatched junction bases numbered 17, after V lost 5 bases and J lost 5 bases. Germline CDR1 DFQATT, CDR2 SNEGSKA (reference sequence). In nucleotides, the CDR3 is TGCAGTGCTTCCCGGATTTGGGTAGCGGGGGTTGTAGATACGCAGTATTTT. Translated: CSASRIWVAGVVDTQYF.

As for this clonotype: The junction does not match germline at one end; this may be a read error. V gene TRBV10-3 combines with J gene TRBJ1-3; D not resolved. Germline CDR1 is ENHRY and CDR2 is SYGVKD. This CDR3 spans 12 amino acids. CDR3 amino acids: CAISEPGNTIYF. The DNA for the CDR3 is TGCGCCATCAGTGAACCTGGAAACACCATATATTTT.

The rearrangement uses TRBV29-1 and TRBJ2-4, with D perhaps TRBD1 (5 bases). V was clipped by 5 bases and J by 0 bases, with 11 bases between them. Germline-derived CDR1 and CDR2 are SQVTM and ANQGSEA. The CDR3 runs 14 residues. The chain's CDR3 is CSVPGNLAKNIQYF. As DNA, the CDR3 is TGCAGCGTTCCAGGGAATCTAGCCAAAAACATTCAGTACTTC.

This chain uses TRBV29-1 with TRBJ2-1; TRBD1 aligns across 10 bases. This CDR3 region has 14 residues. Germline V lookup: CDR1 SQVTM, CDR2 ANQGSEA. The ends lost 3 bases at V and 7 bases at J; junction bases unmatched: 6. CDR3 in DNA: TGCAGCGTTGAGAGCCGACAGGGGGCAAATGAGCAGTTCTTC. It codes for CSVESRQGANEQFF.

The rearrangement uses TRBV2 and TRBJ1-2; possible D gene TRBD1, 6 bases. V dropped 9 bases and J dropped 8 bases, with 19 bases sitting between them. The germline V gene has CDR1 SNHLY and CDR2 FYNNEI. This CDR3 spans 13 amino acids. The CDR3 nucleotides are TGTGCCAGTACGGCCGAGGGGCAGGGGGGCTACACCTTC. This translates into CASTAEGQGGYTF.

The chain is built from TRBV3-1 and TRBJ2-7; no firm D call. Germline assignment: CDR1 LGHDT and CDR2 YNNKEL (reference sequence). V lost 0 bases and J 0 bases, leaving 9 bases between the germline ends. The CDR3 length is 15 residues. The CDR3 DNA reads as TGTGCCAGCAGCCAAGATTGGGGAAGCTCCTACGAGCAGTACTTC. Protein: CASSQDWGSSYEQYF.

This clonotype was counted ten times or more. The chain couples TRBV6-2 or TRBV6-3 to TRBJ2-7; D is perhaps TRBD1 (5 bases). The CDR3 contains 14 residues. V lost 0 bases to trimming and J lost 1 base, with 7 bases between them. Germline values: CDR1 MNHEY, CDR2 SVGEGT. DNA for the CDR3: TGTGCCAGCAGTTACTCGACAGATTCCTACGAGCAGTACTTC. This encodes CASSYSTDSYEQYF.

The chain uses TRBV4-2 and TRBJ2-1; D not resolved. The J call may be incorrect, as the DNA end agrees better with TRBJ2-5. CDR3 length: 14 residues. Germline-derived CDR1 and CDR2 are LGHNA and YNFKEQ. The CDR3 region is CASSPDLTEETQYF. The CDR3, as DNA: TGTGCCAGCAGTCCAGATTTAACAGAAGAGACCCAGTACTTC.

The V and J genes are TRBV11-2 and TRBJ1-6; no reliable D call. Germline values: CDR1 SGHAT, CDR2 FQNNGV. The CDR3 extends over 16 amino acids. Trimming pared 0 bases from V and 0 bases from J, leaving 6 bases between. DNA for the CDR3: TGTGCCAGCAGCTTAGATCTTCGCTCCTATAATTCACCCCTCCACTTT. It translates to CASSLDLRSYNSPLHF.

The rearrangement joins TRBV5-1 to TRBJ2-5; 7 bases agree with TRBD1. The ends lost 9 bases at V and 0 bases at J; junction bases unmatched: 20. The germline V gene has CDR1 SGHRS and CDR2 YFSETQ. The CDR3 is 18 residues long. The CDR3 sequence: CATYPDSQGETYQETQYF. CDR3 bases: TGCGCCACCTACCCGGATTCCCAGGGGGAAACGTACCAAGAGACCCAGTACTTC.

The sample holds many counts of this clonotype. V usage is TRBV7-3 and J usage is TRBJ2-3; 8 bases are shared with TRBD1. V gave up 0 bases and J gave up 6 bases; unmatched junction bases: 5. Germline V lookup: CDR1 SGHTA, CDR2 FQGTGA. CDR3 length: 15 residues. In nucleotides, the CDR3 is TGTGCCAGCAGCTTAACGGCGTCAGGGGGCGATACGCAGTATTTT. Encoded protein: CASSLTASGGDTQYF.

This chain links TRBV5-1 with TRBJ2-5, with D unclear. Trimming stripped 6 bases from V and 4 bases from J, with 16 bases between. CDR3 length: 14 residues. Germline V gene sequence: CDR1 SGHRS, CDR2 YFSETQ. CDR3 in DNA: TGCGCCAGCAACCCAGGCGGTTCCGGAGAGACCCAGTACTTC. It translates to CASNPGGSGETQYF.

The table lists this clonotype with a few counts. V and J are TRBV29-1 and TRBJ1-2; no firm D call. V was shortened by 0 bases and J by 6 bases, with 8 bases between the two germline ends. CDR1 and CDR2 from the germline V gene are SQVTM and ANQGSEA. The CDR3 totals 12 residues. This chain's CDR3 is CSVEDLADGYTF. The CDR3 coding sequence is TGCAGCGTTGAAGATTTGGCAGATGGCTACACCTTC.

The rearrangement links TRBV24-1 to TRBJ2-5; D uncertain. The end of the DNA fits TRBJ2-1 better, so the J call may be wrong. Germline V CDR1 and CDR2: KGHDR, SFDVKD. CDR3 length: 13 residues. In DNA form, the CDR3 reads TGTGCCACCAGTGATTTTAGGGTCAATGAGCAGTTCTTC. Translated, it gives CATSDFRVNEQFF.

The gene calls are TRBV12-3 or TRBV12-4 and TRBJ1-2; no clear D. V lost 5 bases to trimming and J lost 8 bases, with 15 bases between them. The CDR3 consists of 13 residues. CDR3 nucleotides: TGTGCCAGCAGTACTGACCAGTGGGAAGGCTACACCTTC. Translation gives CASSTDQWEGYTF.

The chain joins TRBV6-1 to TRBJ2-2; 8 nucleotides line up with TRBD2. V was pared by 0 bases and J by 6 bases, with 6 bases of the junction left unmatched. Germline loops: CDR1 MNHNS, CDR2 SASEGT. The CDR3 is 16 residues long. The CDR3, as DNA: TGTGCCAGCAGTGAAGCTACGACGGGAGGGGCCGGGGAGCTGTTTTTT. As protein: CASSEATTGGAGELFF.

The chain has TRBV12-3 or TRBV12-4 and TRBJ1-1; D is uncertain. The CDR3 has 13 amino acids. With 2 bases removed from V and 3 bases from J, the gap between germline ends came to 7 bases. The CDR3 nucleotides are TGTGCCAGCAGTTTAAGGCGAGACACTGAAGCTTTCTTT. Residues: CASSLRRDTEAFF.

This clonotype showed up just a few times. V gene TRBV3-1 combines with J gene TRBJ1-4; 7 bases match TRBD1. This CDR3 has 16 residues. With V trimmed by 0 bases and J by 8 bases, 9 bases remained unmatched. CDR1 and CDR2 (germline): LGHDT, YNNKEL (reference sequence). CDR3 protein: CASSQDVGTVGEKLFF. CDR3 nucleotides: TGTGCCAGCAGCCAAGATGTAGGGACAGTGGGCGAAAAACTGTTTTTT.

The chain carries TRBV10-2 and TRBJ2-4, with D maybe TRBD2 (6 bases). Deletions cut 3 bases from V and 5 bases from J, with 8 bases between. Germline V gene sequence: CDR1 WSHSY, CDR2 SAAADI. CDR3 length: 13 amino acids. The CDR3 sequence is CASSDSGENIQYF. The CDR3 DNA reads TGCGCCAGCAGTGATAGCGGTGAAAACATTCAGTACTTC.

The table lists this clonotype with a few counts. V is TRBV29-1 and J is TRBJ2-2; D unresolved. Looked up from germline, CDR1 is SQVTM and CDR2 is ANQGSEA. V lost 7 bases to trimming and J lost 7 bases, with 10 bases between them. The CDR3 covers 11 residues. The CDR3 spells CSASFNGELFF. CDR3 in DNA: TGCAGCGCTAGTTTTAACGGGGAGCTGTTTTTT.

This clonotype was recorded a few times. The chain links TRBV24-1 to TRBJ2-1, with a weak D call TRBD2 (5 bases). Trimming removed 10 bases from V and 0 bases from J, with 21 bases in between. The CDR3 is 17 residues long. Germline V gene data show CDR1 as KGHDR and CDR2 as SFDVKD. The CDR3 DNA follows: TGTGCCACTGCCTCTCGTTTATTGGGAGTCTCCTACAATGAGCAGTTCTTC. Its protein is CATASRLLGVSYNEQFF.

This clonotype was seen more than once but under ten times. This chain joins TRBV20-1 and TRBJ2-7; D is perhaps TRBD2 (5 bases). The CDR3 extends over 12 amino acids. Trimming took 4 bases from V and 3 from J, leaving 10 bases between them. Germline loops: CDR1 DFQATT, CDR2 SNEGSKA (reference sequence). This CDR3 reads CSATVGSYEQYF. The CDR3 region has the DNA TGCAGTGCTACAGTAGGGAGCTACGAGCAGTACTTC.

This clonotype was recorded a few times. The chain links TRBV4-2 to TRBJ2-2; 9 nucleotides match TRBD2. The length of the CDR3 is 16 residues. The germline V gene has CDR1 LGHNA and CDR2 YNFKEQ. V shed 0 bases, J shed 6 bases, and the junction held 5 bases outside the gene matches. The DNA for the CDR3 is TGTGCCAGCAGCCAAGATGCTAGCGGGGCCTCCGGGGAGCTGTTTTTT. This translates into CASSQDASGASGELFF.